The following is a T cell receptor beta chain sequence with its context. As yet, its antigen is unknown. This CDR3 has 12 residues. Trimming left V 1 base short and J 7 bases short, with 10 bases between. From germline, CDR1 is GTSNPN and CDR2 SVGIG (reference sequence). Using immunoSEQ multiplex PCR, the repertoire was profiled, and TCRdb retains in-frame clones only, with some absent. The sample comprises some 120,000 clones, around 86% of which are singletons, and approximately 1.3% rests with the top ten. The entry originates in a study of T cell responses to AZD1222 COVID-19 vaccine. Study-level points and caveats: Breadth and depth of Spike-specific TCRs rose after two AZD1222 doses.

V gene TRBV30 combines with J gene TRBJ1-1; D not resolved. The receptor comes from an adult in good health. Sequencing was performed on peripheral blood, taken on day 0 of AZD1222 vaccination. The chain's CDR3 is CAWSDWQLEAFF. The CDR3 DNA sequence: TGTGCCTGGAGTGACTGGCAGCTTGAAGCTTTCTTT.